Listed below are T cell receptor beta chains from one sample, sequenced in a study of blood T cell repertoires in COVID-19. Assay used: immunoSEQ multiplex PCR; TCRdb lists only in-frame clones, some missing. The profile shows approximately 170,000 clones, roughly 86% of them singletons. The sample taken for sequencing was peripheral blood. The receptors come from a woman older than 75 with COVID-19, enrolled during active disease. The CDR3 runs from the conserved cysteine through the conserved F or W. D genes are given only for firm matches. Clone size is not always given. Where it is, it says once, few, many or a class for expanded clones.

cdr3_nt	cdr3_aa	d_call	v_call	j_call	clone_size
TGTGCCAGCAGTTTTAGCCCCCCGGGACAGACAAACACCGGGGAGCTGTTTTTT	CASSFSPPGQTNTGELFF	TRBD1	TRBV9	TRBJ2-2	.
TGTGCCACTTCGCGGGGGCGCGAAAAACTGTTTTTT	CATSRGREKLFF	.	TRBV19	TRBJ1-4	.
TGCGCCAGCAGCTTGGGGCAGCAAGAGACCCAGTACTTC	CASSLGQQETQYF	.	TRBV5-1	TRBJ2-5	.
TGTGCCAGTAGTATAGCGGGAGTGGAGACCCAGTACTTC	CASSIAGVETQYF	.	TRBV19	TRBJ2-5	.
TGTGCCAGCAACCCCTCTGGACAGAACCAAGAGACCCAGTACTTC	CASNPSGQNQETQYF	.	TRBV28	TRBJ2-5	.
TGTGCCAGCAGTTCGGCTGGAGAAGAGACCCAGTACTTC	CASSSAGEETQYF	.	TRBV12-3/TRBV12-4	TRBJ2-5	.
TGTGCCAGTAGTCAGCGTTCGGGACAGTACAATCAGCCCCAGCATTTT	CASSQRSGQYNQPQHF	TRBD1	TRBV19	TRBJ1-5	.
TGCGCCAGCAGCCATGTTCCGGGACAGGGTGATGAAAAACTGTTTTTT	CASSHVPGQGDEKLFF	TRBD1	TRBV4-3	TRBJ1-4	.
TGTGCCAGCAAGGAGGGCCCTGGAAACACCATATATTTT	CASKEGPGNTIYF	.	TRBV28	TRBJ1-3	.
TGTGCCAGCAGTGAGACTAGCGGGATGAGAGAGACCCAGTACTTC	CASSETSGMRETQYF	TRBD2	TRBV2	TRBJ2-5	.
TGTGCCAGTAGTAGACTAGGACTAGCGGGGAACAATGAGCAGTTCTTC	CASSRLGLAGNNEQFF	TRBD2	TRBV19	TRBJ2-1	.
TGTGCCAGCAGCCGGGGGACAGGCGGCGCGCATACGCAGTATTTT	CASSRGTGGAHTQYF	TRBD1	TRBV14	TRBJ2-3	.
TGTGCCAGCAGCTCGGAAATGACAGGGGAAGGAGGCACAGATACGCAGTATTTT	CASSSEMTGEGGTDTQYF	TRBD1	TRBV11-3	TRBJ2-3	.
TGTGCCAGCAGCTTAAGGGGGGGAAACGATGAAAAACTGTTTTTT	CASSLRGGNDEKLFF	.	TRBV28	TRBJ1-4	.
TGTGCCAGCAGTGAACAGGGGGTGTACACAGATACGCAGTATTTT	CASSEQGVYTDTQYF	TRBD1	TRBV2	TRBJ2-3	.
TGTGCCAGCAGGGGCAGGGATCAGCCCCAGCATTTT	CASRGRDQPQHF	.	TRBV7-2	TRBJ1-5	.
TGTGCCAGCAGCACCCACGGGGGGGAAAGCGTTAGTGGCTACACCTTC	CASSTHGGESVSGYTF	.	TRBV5-4	TRBJ1-2	.
TGTGCCAGCAGCTTAGCAGGGGGGAACACTGAAGCTTTCTTT	CASSLAGGNTEAFF	.	TRBV7-8	TRBJ1-1	few
TGTGCCAGCAGCTCCCGACAGGGGAATGAAGCTTTCTTT	CASSSRQGNEAFF	TRBD1	TRBV7-3	TRBJ1-1	.
TGTGCCAGCAGCGCCCGGACTAGCGGGCTCCAAGAGACCCAGTACTTC	CASSARTSGLQETQYF	TRBD2	TRBV7-8	TRBJ2-5	.
TGTGCCAGCAGTGTATCCAGGGGGCATGAGACCCAGTACTTC	CASSVSRGHETQYF	TRBD1	TRBV2	TRBJ2-5	.
TGTGCCAGCAGCGTAGGACAGGGGTTGGACTACGAGCAGTACTTC	CASSVGQGLDYEQYF	TRBD1	TRBV9	TRBJ2-7	.
TGTGCCAGCAGCAGGGGGACAGCCACTAGCACAGATACGCAGTATTTT	CASSRGTATSTDTQYF	TRBD1	TRBV5-8	TRBJ2-3	once
TGTGCCAGCAGTCCAAAGACAGGGGGCTTAAACATTCAGTACTTC	CASSPKTGGLNIQYF	TRBD1	TRBV27	TRBJ2-4	.
TGTGCCACCAGCCCGAACGGGGGGACCACTGAAGCTTTCTTT	CATSPNGGTTEAFF	.	TRBV15	TRBJ1-1	.
TGCGCCAGCAGCTTGACTAGCGGGGGGGGCAATGAGCAGTTCTTC	CASSLTSGGGNEQFF	TRBD2	TRBV5-1	TRBJ2-1	.
TGTGCCAGCAGCCGGGACAGGGCCCACGAGCAGTACTTC	CASSRDRAHEQYF	TRBD1	TRBV3-1/TRBV3-2	TRBJ2-7	.
TGTGCCAGCAGCTTAGTATCAACAGGGCGCAATCAGCCCCAGCATTTT	CASSLVSTGRNQPQHF	.	TRBV7-2	TRBJ1-5	.
TGTGCCAGCAGCATGTACTCATATCGGGACACAACCCAGAACACTGAAGCTTTCTTT	CASSMYSYRDTTQNTEAFF	.	TRBV7-3	TRBJ1-1	.
TGTGCCAGCTCACCAAGAGGGGGCGACTTTCCATACGAGCAGTACTTC	CASSPRGGDFPYEQYF	TRBD1	TRBV18	TRBJ2-7	.
TGTGCCAGCAGTCGCACTAGCGGTTTCTCCTACAATGAGCAGTTCTTC	CASSRTSGFSYNEQFF	.	TRBV21-1	TRBJ2-1	.
TGTGCCAGCAGCCCTGGACAGGGTAGGACCTACGAGCAGTACTTC	CASSPGQGRTYEQYF	TRBD1	TRBV7-2	TRBJ2-7	.
TGCGCCAGCAGCCAAGCGACTAGCGGGGAAAACCACCGACCCTACGAGCAGTACTTC	CASSQATSGENHRPYEQYF	TRBD2	TRBV4-3	TRBJ2-7	once
TGTGCCATCAGTGAAGAGGGTTTCTCCTCACCCCTCCACTTT	CAISEEGFSSPLHF	.	TRBV10-3	TRBJ1-6	few
TGTGCCAGCAGCTTAGCGGGTAGCGGGAACCAAGAGACCCAGTACTTC	CASSLAGSGNQETQYF	TRBD2	TRBV7-2	TRBJ2-5	.
TGTGCCAGCAGTTTACTGAGCAATCAGCCCCAGCATTTT	CASSLLSNQPQHF	.	TRBV28	TRBJ1-5	.
TGTGCCACCAGCAGAGGAGGACAGGGTGGGACCGGGGAGCTGTTTTTT	CATSRGGQGGTGELFF	TRBD1	TRBV15	TRBJ2-2	.
TGCGCCAGCAGTCTTCTTCCCGGGACTAGTCAAGAGACCCAGTACTTC	CASSLLPGTSQETQYF	TRBD2	TRBV4-1	TRBJ2-5	.
TGTGCCAGCAGTTTGGGGGGGGGACAGGGGGAAGAGACCCAGTACTTC	CASSLGGGQGEETQYF	TRBD1	TRBV27	TRBJ2-5	.
TGTGCCAGCAGTTTATCGTATCCCGGAAACACCATATATTTT	CASSLSYPGNTIYF	.	TRBV27	TRBJ1-3	.
TGTGCCAGTACAAGCAGGGCCCGCAATCAGCCCCAGCATTTT	CASTSRARNQPQHF	.	TRBV19	TRBJ1-5	.
TGCGCCAGCACTTCAGGGGGCTATGGCTACACCTTC	CASTSGGYGYTF	TRBD1	TRBV10-2	TRBJ1-2	.
TGCAGCCTACCGGACATTATAGAGACAAGCAATCAGCCCCAGCATTTT	CSLPDIIETSNQPQHF	.	TRBV29-1	TRBJ1-5	.
TGTGCCAGCAGCTTAGTCGGGAGGGCGGACGAGCAGTACTTC	CASSLVGRADEQYF	TRBD2	TRBV11-2	TRBJ2-7	once
TGTGCCAGCAGTTACACTAGACTAGCGGGCTCCTACGAGCAGTACTTC	CASSYTRLAGSYEQYF	TRBD2	TRBV6-2/TRBV6-3	TRBJ2-7	once
TGTGCCAGCAGTCCCACACAGGGGGTGTCGACAGATACGCAGTATTTT	CASSPTQGVSTDTQYF	TRBD1	TRBV28	TRBJ2-3	.
TGTGCCAGCAGTCCTGGGGGCGGGGGAACCTACGAGCAGTACTTC	CASSPGGGGTYEQYF	.	TRBV28	TRBJ2-7	.
TGTGCCAGCAGTCCCCTTTCTAGCGGGCAGTATTTT	CASSPLSSGQYF	TRBD2	TRBV28	TRBJ2-3	.
TGTGCCAGCAGTTTACCGGGACAGAACTACGAGCAGTACTTC	CASSLPGQNYEQYF	TRBD1	TRBV28	TRBJ2-7	.
TGCGCCAGCAGCCAAGAAGGGCAGGGGCTGAAGGAGCAGTACTTC	CASSQEGQGLKEQYF	.	TRBV4-1	TRBJ2-7	.
TGTGCCAGCAACCTCCCCATGACAGGGGGCACTGAAGCTTTCTTT	CASNLPMTGGTEAFF	TRBD1	TRBV28	TRBJ1-1	.
TGTGCCAGCAGTTCGACAGGGGGCACCGGGGAGCTGTTTTTT	CASSSTGGTGELFF	TRBD1	TRBV3-1/TRBV3-2	TRBJ2-2	.
TGTGCCAGCACCCCAGGGAGGTACGGCGGCTACACCTTC	CASTPGRYGGYTF	.	TRBV19	TRBJ1-2	.
TGTGCCAGCAGCTTATCAAGGACAACCGTGGGGGAGCTGTTTTTT	CASSLSRTTVGELFF	.	TRBV7-3	TRBJ2-2	.
TGTGCCTCCGGGACAGGGCGAAATCAGCCCCAGCATTTT	CASGTGRNQPQHF	TRBD1	TRBV19	TRBJ1-5	.
TGTGCCAGCAGCGAGAGACAGACCTACGAGCAGTACTTC	CASSERQTYEQYF	.	TRBV7-2	TRBJ2-7	.
TGTGCCAGCAGTGAACACTTGAACACTGAAGCTTTCTTT	CASSEHLNTEAFF	.	TRBV6-1	TRBJ1-1	.